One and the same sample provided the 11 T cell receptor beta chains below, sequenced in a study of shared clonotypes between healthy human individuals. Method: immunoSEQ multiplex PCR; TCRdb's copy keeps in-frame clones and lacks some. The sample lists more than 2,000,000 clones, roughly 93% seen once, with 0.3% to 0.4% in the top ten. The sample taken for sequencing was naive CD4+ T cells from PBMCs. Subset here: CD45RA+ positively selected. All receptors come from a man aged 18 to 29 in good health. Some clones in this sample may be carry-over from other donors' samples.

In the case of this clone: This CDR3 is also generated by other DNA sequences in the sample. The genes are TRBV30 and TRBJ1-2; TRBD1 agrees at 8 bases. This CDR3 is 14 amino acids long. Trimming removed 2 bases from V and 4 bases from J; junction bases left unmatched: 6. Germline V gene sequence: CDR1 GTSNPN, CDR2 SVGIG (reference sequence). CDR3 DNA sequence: TGTGCCTGGAGTCGACAGGGGCCTTCCTATGGCTACACCTTC. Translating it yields CAWSRQGPSYGYTF.

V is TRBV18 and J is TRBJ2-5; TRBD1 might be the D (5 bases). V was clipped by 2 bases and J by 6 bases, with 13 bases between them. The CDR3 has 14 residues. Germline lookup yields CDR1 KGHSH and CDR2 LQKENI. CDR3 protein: CASSPGTGTQTQYF. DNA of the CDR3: TGTGCCAGCTCACCAGGAACAGGAACCCAGACCCAGTACTTC.

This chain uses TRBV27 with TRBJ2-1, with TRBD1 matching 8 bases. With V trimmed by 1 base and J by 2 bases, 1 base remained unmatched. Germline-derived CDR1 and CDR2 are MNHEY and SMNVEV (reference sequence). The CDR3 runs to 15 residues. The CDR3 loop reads CASSLWDRPYNEQFF. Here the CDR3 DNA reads TGTGCCAGCAGTTTATGGGACAGGCCCTACAATGAGCAGTTCTTC.

In DNA form, the CDR3 reads TGCGCCAGCAGCTTGGTTCCTAGCGGGAGCCAAGGGGAGCTGTTTTTT. Translation gives CASSLVPSGSQGELFF. The V gene is TRBV5-1, the J gene TRBJ2-2, with TRBD2 identical over 10 bases. The CDR3 totals 16 residues. Germline loops: CDR1 SGHRS, CDR2 YFSETQ. The junction had 7 bases not matched to a gene; V was cut back by 0 bases and J by 8 bases.

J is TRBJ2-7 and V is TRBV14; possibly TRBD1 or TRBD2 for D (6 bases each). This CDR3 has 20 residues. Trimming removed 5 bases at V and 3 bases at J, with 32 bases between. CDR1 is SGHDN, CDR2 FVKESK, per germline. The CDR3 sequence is CASSKAPLGGGGTRDYEQYF. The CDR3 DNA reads TGTGCCAGCAGCAAAGCCCCCCTCGGAGGTGGCGGGACACGGGACTACGAGCAGTACTTC.

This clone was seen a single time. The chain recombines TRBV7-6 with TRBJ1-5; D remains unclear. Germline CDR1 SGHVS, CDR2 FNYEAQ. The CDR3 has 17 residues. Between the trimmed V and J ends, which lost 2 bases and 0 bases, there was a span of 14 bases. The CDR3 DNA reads TGTGCCAGCAGCTTACGGGGTTTGTGGGGTAGCAATCAGCCCCAGCATTTT. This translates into CASSLRGLWGSNQPQHF.

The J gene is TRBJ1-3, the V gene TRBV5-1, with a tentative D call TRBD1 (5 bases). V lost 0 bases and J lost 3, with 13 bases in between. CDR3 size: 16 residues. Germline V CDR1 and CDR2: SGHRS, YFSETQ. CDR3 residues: CASSLAGPRGGNTIYF. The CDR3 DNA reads TGCGCCAGCAGCTTGGCCGGTCCGAGGGGTGGAAACACCATATATTTT.

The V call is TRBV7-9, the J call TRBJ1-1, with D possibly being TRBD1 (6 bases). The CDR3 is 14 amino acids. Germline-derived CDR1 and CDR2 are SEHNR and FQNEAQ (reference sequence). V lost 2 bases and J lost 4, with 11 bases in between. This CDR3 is CASSLMGAGTEAFF. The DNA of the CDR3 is TGTGCCAGCAGCTTAATGGGGGCGGGCACTGAAGCTTTCTTT.

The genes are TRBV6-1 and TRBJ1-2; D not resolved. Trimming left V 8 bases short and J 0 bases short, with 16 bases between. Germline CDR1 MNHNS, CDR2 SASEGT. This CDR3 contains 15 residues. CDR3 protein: CASYVDPGSNYGYTF. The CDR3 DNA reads TGTGCCAGCTATGTAGACCCTGGCTCTAACTATGGCTACACCTTC.

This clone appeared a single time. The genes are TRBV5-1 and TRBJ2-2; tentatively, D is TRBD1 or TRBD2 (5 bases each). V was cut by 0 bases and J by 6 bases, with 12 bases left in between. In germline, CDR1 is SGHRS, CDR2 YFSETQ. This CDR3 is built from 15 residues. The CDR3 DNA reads TGCGCCAGCAGCTTGGTAGGGGCCGGGGCCGGGGAGCTGTTTTTT. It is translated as CASSLVGAGAGELFF.

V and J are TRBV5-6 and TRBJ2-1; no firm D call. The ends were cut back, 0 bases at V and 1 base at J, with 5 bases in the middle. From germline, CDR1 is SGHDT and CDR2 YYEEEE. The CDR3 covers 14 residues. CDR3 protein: CASSLALSYNEQFF. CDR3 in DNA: TGTGCCAGCAGCTTGGCGTTGTCCTACAATGAGCAGTTCTTC.